These 22 T cell receptor beta chains came from one sample sequenced in a study of cytomegalovirus exposure and HLA in healthy donors. The study ran its PCR with 60 Vbeta and 13 Jbeta primers. Assay used: immunoSEQ multiplex PCR; TCRdb lists only in-frame clones, some missing. The sample records roughly 150,000 clones, around 80% being singletons. Sequencing was done on a sample of PBMCs. All receptors derive from a boy between 2 and 10 years old in good health and CMV-seronegative.

This clone was seen a handful of times. CDR3 nucleotides: TGCGCCAGCAGCCCCGGGACAGGGGGCTCTCTTTTCCAAGAGACCCAGTACTTC. Its protein is CASSPGTGGSLFQETQYF. V is TRBV5-1 and J is TRBJ2-5; 12 bases agree with TRBD1. Germline lookup yields CDR1 SGHRS and CDR2 YFSETQ. The J segment lost 1 base and the V segment lost 4 bases, leaving 11 bases of the junction unmatched. CDR3 length: 18 amino acids.

This clone has more than one count but fewer than ten. The chain links TRBV5-1 to TRBJ1-6; no firm D call. Per germline, CDR1 SGHRS and CDR2 YFSETQ. This CDR3 has 15 residues. Trimming cost V 0 bases and J 7 bases, with 11 bases left between them. The CDR3 DNA follows: TGCGCCAGCAGCTTGGGCAGGTCAAGCAATTCACCCCTCCACTTT. It yields the protein CASSLGRSSNSPLHF.

V usage is TRBV6-5 and J usage is TRBJ2-2, with 8 nucleotides matching TRBD1. V was pared by 6 bases and J by 5 bases, with 8 bases of the junction left unmatched. Germline values: CDR1 MNHEY, CDR2 SVGAGI. The CDR3 runs 15 residues. The CDR3 spells CASRPAGTGTGELFF. The CDR3 DNA reads TGTGCCAGCAGACCTGCCGGGACAGGTACCGGGGAGCTGTTTTTT.

This clone has just a few counts. The genes are TRBV13 and TRBJ2-3; unclear D gene. Germline-derived CDR1 and CDR2 are PRHDT and FYEKMQ (reference sequence). This CDR3 contains 14 residues. Trimming left V 3 bases short and J 5 bases short, with 12 bases between. This chain's CDR3 is CASSFQENKDTQYF. As DNA, the CDR3 is TGTGCCAGCAGCTTTCAGGAAAACAAAGATACGCAGTATTTT.

V is TRBV4-1 and J is TRBJ2-1; TRBD1 agrees at 7 bases. V lost 1 base, J lost 8 bases, and 2 bases stayed unmatched. The length of the CDR3 is 13 residues. Germline values: CDR1 MGHRA, CDR2 YSYEKL. CDR3 in amino acids: CASSQVGTDEQFF. The CDR3 DNA reads TGCGCCAGCAGCCAAGTCGGGACAGATGAGCAGTTCTTC.

The chain recombines TRBV6-6 with TRBJ1-1, with D perhaps matching TRBD1 (6 bases). Germline V gene lookup returns CDR1 MNHNY and CDR2 SVGAGI (reference sequence). V lost 6 bases and J 1 base, leaving 9 bases between the germline ends. This CDR3 contains 13 residues. For the CDR3, the DNA is TGTGCCAGCAGCAAGGGACAGAACACTGAAGCTTTCTTT. Its protein product is CASSKGQNTEAFF.

V gene TRBV4-3 combines with J gene TRBJ2-1; 12 bases line up with TRBD2. From germline, CDR1 is LGHNA and CDR2 YSLEER. The V gene end was trimmed by 0 bases and the J gene end by 7 bases; junction bases not matched to a gene: 10. CDR3 length equals 18 residues. The CDR3 DNA follows: TGCGCCAGCAGCCAAGACGCTCCACTAGCGGGGGGTCGGAATGAGCAGTTCTTC. Protein sequence: CASSQDAPLAGGRNEQFF.

CDR3 bases: TGCGCCAGCAGTAAAGAAGGGGGGGCAGGGGCCTACAATGAGCAGTTCTTC. It translates to CASSKEGGAGAYNEQFF. The genes are TRBV4-1 and TRBJ2-1; maybe TRBD2 (7 bases). There are 17 residues in the CDR3. The germline V gene encodes CDR1 MGHRA and CDR2 YSYEKL. V shed 6 bases and J shed 2 bases, with 20 bases lying between them.

This rearrangement joins TRBV19 to TRBJ2-5; 10 bases are shared with TRBD2. Gene TRBJ2-7 matches the end of the DNA better, so the J call may be wrong. Germline V gene data show CDR1 as LNHDA and CDR2 as SQIVND (reference sequence). The CDR3 covers 16 residues. CDR3 loop: CASSIGGAGGLYEQYF. The CDR3 DNA reads as TGTGCCAGTAGTATAGGGGGAGCGGGAGGGCTTTACGAGCAGTACTTC.

The chain recombines TRBV7-9 with TRBJ2-7, with D possibly TRBD2 on 5 matching bases. CDR3 length: 14 residues. Trimming removed 1 base from V and 0 bases from J, with 7 bases in between. The germline V gene encodes CDR1 SEHNR and CDR2 FQNEAQ (reference sequence). The CDR3, as DNA: TGTGCCAGCAGCTTAGACCGGGGCTCCTACGAGCAGTACTTC. It is translated as CASSLDRGSYEQYF.

The rearrangement uses TRBV21-1 and TRBJ1-5; TRBD1 was called by the table and not checked on the DNA. TRBV21-1 is classified as a pseudogene. This CDR3 has 16 amino acids. The CDR3 spells CASSPMGRKSDQPQHF. The CDR3 nucleotides are TGTGCCAGCAGCCCGATGGGCAGAAAGTCGGATCAGCCCCAGCATTTT.

The chain links TRBV5-1 to TRBJ2-5, with unresolved D. V lost 3 bases to trimming and J lost 2 bases, with 8 bases between them. CDR1 is SGHRS, CDR2 YFSETQ, per germline. The CDR3 has 13 amino acids. The CDR3 loop reads CASSYGPQETQYF. CDR3 coding DNA: TGCGCCAGCAGCTATGGGCCGCAAGAGACCCAGTACTTC.

V usage is TRBV7-8 and J usage is TRBJ1-2; a weak D match, TRBD1 (6 bases). The germline V gene has CDR1 SGHVS and CDR2 FQNEAQ. The germline V and J ends were trimmed by 5 bases and 5 bases, with 18 bases remaining between them. CDR3 length: 15 amino acids. CDR3 in amino acids: CASSGESGVVYGYTF. CDR3 coding DNA: TGTGCCAGCAGCGGCGAGTCAGGGGTAGTATATGGCTACACCTTC.

The CDR3 spells CASSETGPGVNTEAFF. The CDR3, as DNA: TGCGCCAGCAGCGAGACAGGGCCTGGGGTGAACACTGAAGCTTTCTTT. The chain couples TRBV5-1 to TRBJ1-1, with TRBD1 matching 7 bases. Per the germline V gene, CDR1 is SGHRS and CDR2 is YFSETQ. The CDR3 contains 16 residues. The J segment lost 0 bases and the V segment lost 4 bases, leaving 9 bases of the junction unmatched.

The V call is TRBV10-3, the J call TRBJ2-3, with 11 nucleotides matching TRBD2. Germline values: CDR1 ENHRY, CDR2 SYGVKD. The CDR3 consists of 15 residues. J gave up 6 bases and V 2 bases, and 4 bases lay outside the gene matches. CDR3 sequence reads: CAISELLAGGDTQYF. DNA of the CDR3: TGTGCCATCAGTGAGCTTCTAGCGGGAGGTGATACGCAGTATTTT.

This clone was detected once. The rearrangement joins TRBV7-3 to TRBJ2-1; TRBD2 might be the D (5 bases). V was shortened by 5 bases and J by 8 bases, with 10 bases between the two germline ends. The CDR3 spans 12 residues. CDR1 is SGHTA, CDR2 FQGTGA, per germline. DNA of the CDR3: TGTGCCAGCAGCCAATACGGGGATGAGCAGTTCTTC. It translates to CASSQYGDEQFF.

V and J are TRBV7-9 and TRBJ1-2; TRBD1 matches 9 bases. With 1 base clipped from V and 4 bases from J, the junction kept 7 bases outside the gene matches. Germline CDR1 is SEHNR and CDR2 is FQNEAQ (reference sequence). The CDR3 has 16 residues. The CDR3 sequence is CASSLGDRVSIYGYTF. In DNA form, the CDR3 reads TGTGCCAGCAGCTTAGGGGACAGGGTTTCGATCTATGGCTACACCTTC.

V gene TRBV4-3 combines with J gene TRBJ2-1, with D hard to call. CDR1 and CDR2 (germline): LGHNA, YSLEER. CDR3 length: 17 residues. Trimming left V 0 bases short and J 5 bases short, with 17 bases between. This CDR3 reads CASSQDARSTVDNEQFF. CDR3 sequence (DNA): TGCGCCAGCAGCCAAGATGCGAGATCCACCGTCGACAATGAGCAGTTCTTC.

The rearrangement joins TRBV27 to TRBJ2-3; a possible D gene is TRBD2 (7 bases). V was clipped by 3 bases and J by 2 bases, with 12 bases between them. In germline, CDR1 is MNHEY, CDR2 SMNVEV (reference sequence). The CDR3 runs to 15 residues. Here the CDR3 reads CASSLRGGFTDTQYF. The DNA of the CDR3 is TGTGCCAGCAGTTTGAGGGGGGGCTTCACAGATACGCAGTATTTT.

CDR3 protein: CASSFSPGTGATYEQYF. CDR3 sequence (DNA): TGTGCCAGCAGCTTTTCACCGGGGACAGGGGCAACCTACGAGCAGTACTTC. The chain couples TRBV5-6 to TRBJ2-7; 10 nucleotides align to TRBD1. There are 17 residues in the CDR3. V shed 2 bases, J shed 2 bases, and the junction held 10 bases outside the gene matches. Per germline, CDR1 SGHDT and CDR2 YYEEEE. Drawing the rest from reference TRBV5-6 and TRBJ2-7, the complete variable domain is DAGVTQSPTHLIKTRGQQVTLRCSPKSGHDTVSWYQQALGQGPQFIFQYYEEEERQRGNFPDRFSGHQFPNYSSELNVNALLLGDSALYLCASSFSPGTGATYEQYFGPGTRLTVT.

This clone was counted a few times. V gene TRBV5-4 combines with J gene TRBJ1-1, with D tentatively TRBD1 (5 bases). From germline, CDR1 is SGHNT and CDR2 YYREEE (reference sequence). CDR3 length: 14 residues. The V and J ends lost 0 bases and 1 base respectively, with 7 bases between them. CDR3 sequence: CASSLGQRNTEAFF. The CDR3 DNA is TGTGCCAGCAGCTTGGGACAGCGGAACACTGAAGCTTTCTTT.

The V and J genes are TRBV13 and TRBJ2-1; D gene unclear. The CDR3 length is 16 residues. The V end lost 0 bases, the J end lost 7 bases, and 16 bases lay between the germline ends. Germline lookup yields CDR1 PRHDT and CDR2 FYEKMQ (reference sequence). The CDR3 DNA sequence: TGTGCCAGCAGCTTAGGCCAAACCGTCCTTCGGAATGAGCAGTTCTTC. Its protein is CASSLGQTVLRNEQFF.